The rows below give T cell receptor beta chains drawn from one sample of a study of vaccination effects on CD4 cells after COVID-19. No antigens are known for them. The method was immunoSEQ multiplex PCR; TCRdb's version includes in-frame clones alone and lacks a portion of them. The sample lists some 59,000 clones; around 86% were seen once. Sequenced here: CD4+ T cells from PBMCs cultured with HCoV-229E spike peptides, sampled before COVID-19 vaccination. These receptor sequences come from a human donor who received a COVID-19 vaccine. Both conserved end residues are part of each CDR3. D genes are given only for firm matches. Rows may omit the clone size; those that give it use once, few, many or a size class.

CDR3nt: TGCGCCAGCGGGACTCAACCGTTAAATGAGCAGTTCTTC
CDR3aa: CASGTQPLNEQFF
abundance: once
d_gene: NA
v_gene: TRBV10-2
len: 13
j_gene: TRBJ2-1

CDR3nt: TGTGCCAGCCTACCGGGACAGGGGAGAGGAGGCACTGAAGCTTTCTTT
CDR3aa: CASLPGQGRGGTEAFF
abundance: NA
d_gene: TRBD1
v_gene: TRBV5-6
len: 16
j_gene: TRBJ1-1

CDR3nt: TGTGCCAGCAGTGATCTCAGCCGCGAGACCCAGTACTTC
CDR3aa: CASSDLSRETQYF
abundance: NA
d_gene: NA
v_gene: TRBV2
len: 13
j_gene: TRBJ2-5

CDR3nt: TGTGCCAGCAGGGCAATCTCAAGCGGGGGATCTTACAATGAGCAGTTCTTC
CDR3aa: CASRAISSGGSYNEQFF
abundance: once
d_gene: TRBD2
v_gene: TRBV14
len: 17
j_gene: TRBJ2-1

CDR3nt: TGTGCCAGCAGTGGGGGGGGCCTGGGGTGGGCCGGGGAGCTGTTTTTT
CDR3aa: CASSGGGLGWAGELFF
abundance: NA
d_gene: NA
v_gene: TRBV7-2
len: 16
j_gene: TRBJ2-2

CDR3nt: TGTGCCAGTGCCACTGGAGGGGCCAATCAGCCCCAGCATTTT
CDR3aa: CASATGGANQPQHF
abundance: NA
d_gene: NA
v_gene: TRBV6-5
len: 14
j_gene: TRBJ1-5

CDR3nt: TGTGCCATCAGCCGGGGACAGGACAGCACAGATACGCAGTATTTT
CDR3aa: CAISRGQDSTDTQYF
abundance: NA
d_gene: TRBD1
v_gene: TRBV10-3
len: 15
j_gene: TRBJ2-3

CDR3nt: TGTGCCAGCTCACCCCGGACAGGGGCGAATAACTATGGCTACACCTTC
CDR3aa: CASSPRTGANNYGYTF
abundance: NA
d_gene: TRBD1
v_gene: TRBV18
len: 16
j_gene: TRBJ1-2

CDR3nt: TGCGCCAGCAGCTTTGAAGGGCCTGGGGCCAACGTCCTGACTTTC
CDR3aa: CASSFEGPGANVLTF
abundance: NA
d_gene: NA
v_gene: TRBV5-1
len: 15
j_gene: TRBJ2-6

CDR3nt: TGCGCCAGCAGCTTACCGGGAGGGGGCGGCACAGATACGCAGTATTTT
CDR3aa: CASSLPGGGGTDTQYF
abundance: few
d_gene: NA
v_gene: TRBV5-1
len: 16
j_gene: TRBJ2-3

CDR3nt: TGCGCCAGCAGCTTGGAGGGGACAGGCAACTATGGCTACACCTTC
CDR3aa: CASSLEGTGNYGYTF
abundance: few
d_gene: TRBD1
v_gene: TRBV5-1
len: 15
j_gene: TRBJ1-2

CDR3nt: TGTGCCACCAGTGACGGGACAGGGGGCGCGAATACGCAGTATTTT
CDR3aa: CATSDGTGGANTQYF
abundance: NA
d_gene: TRBD1
v_gene: TRBV24-1
len: 15
j_gene: TRBJ2-3

CDR3nt: TGTGCCAGCAGCTCCGGACAAGGCTACAATCAGCCCCAGCATTTT
CDR3aa: CASSSGQGYNQPQHF
abundance: NA
d_gene: NA
v_gene: TRBV5-6
len: 15
j_gene: TRBJ1-5

CDR3nt: TGTGCCAGCAGCTTAGTGGGGGCGAGTAATTCACCCCTCCACTTT
CDR3aa: CASSLVGASNSPLHF
abundance: NA
d_gene: NA
v_gene: TRBV7-9
len: 15
j_gene: TRBJ1-6

CDR3nt: TGTGCCAGCAGCTCGAGGGTTTCCTCGGGGCCCCAGCATTTT
CDR3aa: CASSSRVSSGPQHF
abundance: NA
d_gene: NA
v_gene: TRBV7-2
len: 14
j_gene: TRBJ1-5

CDR3nt: TGTGCCACCCGTTGGACAGAGAACACTGAAGCTTTCTTT
CDR3aa: CATRWTENTEAFF
abundance: once
d_gene: NA
v_gene: TRBV28
len: 13
j_gene: TRBJ1-1

CDR3nt: TGCGCCAGCAGTGAGTCTACGAGGGTTCGGGCTTTCTTT
CDR3aa: CASSESTRVRAFF
abundance: NA
d_gene: NA
v_gene: TRBV10-2
len: 13
j_gene: TRBJ1-1

CDR3nt: TGTGCCAGTACCATTGGGGGGGGCAATAATTCACCCCTCCACTTT
CDR3aa: CASTIGGGNNSPLHF
abundance: NA
d_gene: NA
v_gene: TRBV19
len: 15
j_gene: TRBJ1-6

CDR3nt: TGCGCCAGCAGCGCCAGACTAGCGGGGGCCCCCGCCACCTACAATGAGCAGTTCTTC
CDR3aa: CASSARLAGAPATYNEQFF
abundance: once
d_gene: TRBD2
v_gene: TRBV5-1
len: 19
j_gene: TRBJ2-1

CDR3nt: TGTGCCAGCAGCTTAAAACTACGGCAGAATACGCAGTATTTT
CDR3aa: CASSLKLRQNTQYF
abundance: NA
d_gene: NA
v_gene: TRBV7-8
len: 14
j_gene: TRBJ2-3

CDR3nt: TGTGCCAGCAGCCACACGGGACAAGGGGCTGAAGCTTTCTTT
CDR3aa: CASSHTGQGAEAFF
abundance: NA
d_gene: NA
v_gene: TRBV4-2
len: 14
j_gene: TRBJ1-1

CDR3nt: TGCGCCAGCAGCCTCGGGACCGCGAACACCGGGGAGCTGTTTTTT
CDR3aa: CASSLGTANTGELFF
abundance: few
d_gene: NA
v_gene: TRBV5-1
len: 15
j_gene: TRBJ2-2

CDR3nt: TGTGCCAGCAGTGGGGGACTAGCGGGGGGAACCGGGGAGCTGTTTTTT
CDR3aa: CASSGGLAGGTGELFF
abundance: NA
d_gene: TRBD2
v_gene: TRBV6-1
len: 16
j_gene: TRBJ2-2

CDR3nt: TGTGCCAGCTCACCCTCTAGGGGGGGCCCATCCCAAGAGACCCAGTACTTC
CDR3aa: CASSPSRGGPSQETQYF
abundance: NA
d_gene: NA
v_gene: TRBV18
len: 17
j_gene: TRBJ2-5